Each of the 13 T cell receptor beta chains below was sequenced from the same sample in a study of blood T cell repertoires in COVID-19. Only in-frame clones appear in the TCRdb table, and some are missing; sequencing was by immunoSEQ multiplex PCR. The sample yields more than 65,000 clones, about 83% seen once. Sequenced sample: peripheral blood. The origin of the receptors is a man in his fifties or sixties with acute or convalescent COVID-19.

The chain links TRBV18 to TRBJ2-7; possible D gene TRBD1, 6 bases. The CDR3 is 13 residues long. V was trimmed by 5 bases and J by 5 bases, leaving 13 bases between them. CDR1 and CDR2 (germline): KGHSH, LQKENI. Here the CDR3 DNA reads TGTGCCAGCTCATCTACAGGGCTCAACGAGCAGTACTTC. Its translation: CASSSTGLNEQYF.

The gene calls are TRBV5-4 and TRBJ2-7, with 7 nucleotides matching TRBD1. This CDR3 has 13 residues. The germline CDR1 and CDR2 sequences are SGHNT and YYREEE (reference sequence). The ends lost 3 bases at V and 3 bases at J; junction bases unmatched: 3. The CDR3 spells CASSYRQGYEQYF. Here the CDR3 DNA reads TGTGCCAGCAGCTACAGACAGGGCTACGAGCAGTACTTC.

In this sample, this clone turned up a few times. The chain carries TRBV5-6 and TRBJ1-6; D not certain. In germline, CDR1 is SGHDT, CDR2 YYEEEE. V was pared by 4 bases and J by 0 bases, with 14 bases between. The CDR3 spans 17 residues. CDR3 bases: TGTGCCAGCAGCCGGCGGACTCCCAGCTCCTATAATTCACCCCTCCACTTT. Translated: CASSRRTPSSYNSPLHF.

V usage is TRBV16 and J usage is TRBJ1-1; TRBD1 aligns across 7 bases. Looked up from germline, CDR1 is KGHSY and CDR2 is FQNENV. CDR3 size: 14 residues. With 5 bases clipped from V and 7 bases from J, the junction kept 10 bases outside the gene matches. The CDR3 spells CASSTRTGLLEAFF. The CDR3 nucleotides are TGTGCCAGCAGCACTCGGACAGGACTCCTTGAAGCTTTCTTT.

This chain links TRBV6-5 with TRBJ1-1, with D maybe TRBD1 (5 bases). Germline CDR1 is MNHEY and CDR2 is SVGAGI. Trimming removed 0 bases at V and 1 base at J, with 9 bases between. This CDR3 contains 15 residues. The CDR3 reads CASSYSARANTEAFF. CDR3 DNA: TGTGCCAGCAGTTACTCGGCCAGGGCGAACACTGAAGCTTTCTTT.

The rearrangement joins TRBV27 to TRBJ1-1; D gene uncertain. Trimming left V 3 bases short and J 1 base short, with 6 bases between. Germline V gene lookup returns CDR1 MNHEY and CDR2 SMNVEV (reference sequence). This CDR3 is built from 13 residues. CDR3: CASSFSGNTEAFF. CDR3 sequence (DNA): TGTGCCAGCAGTTTTTCGGGGAACACTGAAGCTTTCTTT.

CDR3 sequence (DNA): TGTGCCAGCAGCGTAGGTCGGGGGCAAGAGACCCAGTACTTC. Amino acids: CASSVGRGQETQYF. The chain recombines TRBV9 with TRBJ2-5; maybe TRBD2 (6 bases). The CDR3 covers 14 residues. Trimming cost V 0 bases and J 2 bases, with 8 bases left between them. Germline CDR1 and CDR2: SGDLS and YYNGEE.

The chain has TRBV14 and TRBJ1-2; no clear D. Germline assignment: CDR1 SGHDN and CDR2 FVKESK. This CDR3 contains 13 residues. V was shortened by 1 base and J by 8 bases, with 11 bases between the two germline ends. This chain's CDR3 is CASSQVRVEGYTF. CDR3 sequence (DNA): TGTGCCAGCAGCCAAGTCCGGGTGGAAGGCTACACCTTC.

This chain joins TRBV24-1 and TRBJ2-2; D not resolved. CDR3 size: 16 residues. CDR1 KGHDR and CDR2 SFDVKD come from the germline V gene. V was pared by 4 bases and J by 0 bases, with 11 bases between. The CDR3 coding sequence is TGTGCCACCAGTGACACAGACGTAACGAACACCGGGGAGCTGTTTTTT. Translation: CATSDTDVTNTGELFF.

This sequence joins TRBV7-9 and TRBJ1-4; 7 positions agree with TRBD1. The CDR3 has 18 residues. Germline V gene lookup returns CDR1 SEHNR and CDR2 FQNEAQ (reference sequence). The junction had 15 bases not matched to a gene; V was cut back by 4 bases and J by 4 bases. CDR3 bases: TGTGCCAGCAGCTCACCCGACAGGGCGGGCTTACTTAATGAAAAACTGTTTTTT. It encodes CASSSPDRAGLLNEKLFF.

The gene calls are TRBV7-2 and TRBJ2-7; TRBD2 agrees at 8 bases. The CDR3 contains 16 residues. V was pared by 1 base and J by 7 bases, with 12 bases of the junction left unmatched. Germline V lookup: CDR1 SGHTA, CDR2 FQGNSA. The CDR3 protein is CASSLVGGGLGGEQYF. The CDR3 DNA reads TGTGCCAGCAGCTTAGTTGGCGGGGGGCTGGGTGGAGAGCAGTACTTC.

The chain uses TRBV6-1 and TRBJ2-1; 9 bases are shared with TRBD1. The CDR3 runs 13 residues. The germline V gene encodes CDR1 MNHNS and CDR2 SASEGT. Trimming took 6 bases from V and 8 from J; bases not matched to a gene: 5. CDR3 nucleotide sequence: TGTGCCAGCAGCTGGACAGGGGTCGATGAGCAGTTCTTC. Protein: CASSWTGVDEQFF.

This clone has just a few counts. This sequence joins TRBV6-1 and TRBJ2-1; D remains ambiguous. CDR1 MNHNS and CDR2 SASEGT come from the germline V gene. The CDR3 sequence is 13 residues long. The V and J ends lost 2 bases and 4 bases respectively, with 6 bases between them. The CDR3 here is CASSEFLYNEQFF. The CDR3 bases are TGTGCCAGCAGTGAATTCCTGTACAATGAGCAGTTCTTC.